Listed here is a single T cell receptor beta chain. The conserved closing phenylalanine or tryptophan is absent in this CDR3, likely reflecting a read error. The DNA is omitted, as the CDR3 cannot be located on it reliably, and the CDR3 follows TCRdb's listing. The data were taken from a study of Ad26.COV2.S vaccination and SARS-CoV-2 variants. The method was immunoSEQ multiplex PCR; TCRdb's version includes in-frame clones alone and lacks a portion of them. The sample holds about 350,000 clones, 75% to 90% seen once. Termini included, the CDR3 measures 14 amino acids. Germline assignment: CDR1 MDHEN and CDR2 SYDVKM. Stated treatment: roughly 18 received Ad26.COV2.S at low or high dose, single or two shots; about 5 received placebo; per-sample allocation not given. Sampling was done on day 63 after the first vaccine or placebo injection.

The receptor comes from a person aged 18-65 years who received the Ad26.COV2.S COVID-19 vaccine or a placebo. The chain recombines TRBV28 with TRBJ1-1; the D call in the table, TRBD1, was not verified against the DNA. Sequences were derived from peripheral blood, sampled in a trial of Ad26.COV2.S vaccine versus placebo. The CDR3 here is CASTLGVGADPTFL.